These 6 T cell receptor beta chains were all obtained from the same sample, sequenced in a study of blood T cell repertoires in COVID-19. Data came from immunoSEQ multiplex PCR; TCRdb stores just in-frame clones and leaves some out. The table has some 290,000 clones, approximately 86% seen once. The specimen was peripheral blood. The receptors originated from a woman between 50 and 59 years old who had recovered from COVID-19.

The chain carries TRBV27 and TRBJ2-1, with D possibly matching TRBD2 (6 bases). The CDR3 consists of 15 residues. The V gene lost 0 bases and the J gene lost 5 bases, with 11 bases spanning the gap. CDR1 is MNHEY, CDR2 SMNVEV, per germline (reference sequence). The chain's CDR3 is CASSLSSGSHNEQFF. As DNA, the CDR3 is TGTGCCAGCAGTTTATCTTCCGGGAGCCACAATGAGCAGTTCTTC.

This clone has just a few counts. J is TRBJ1-5 and V is TRBV2; 7 nucleotides agree with TRBD1. CDR3 length equals 15 residues. Germline CDR1 and CDR2: SNHLY and FYNNEI. J gave up 1 base and V 5 bases, and 5 bases lay outside the gene matches. DNA for the CDR3: TGTGCCAGCAGTAGACAGGGAGACAGCAATCAGCCCCAGCATTTT. Translating it yields CASSRQGDSNQPQHF.

V gene TRBV7-2 combines with J gene TRBJ2-5, with 9 bases aligning to TRBD1. Unmatched junction bases numbered 10, after V lost 2 bases and J lost 3 bases. This CDR3 region has 17 residues. Germline V CDR1 and CDR2: SGHTA, FQGNSA. The CDR3 loop is CASSLRGLGQGEETQYF. The CDR3 nucleotides are TGTGCCAGCAGCTTAAGAGGATTGGGACAGGGAGAAGAGACCCAGTACTTC.

Only a few counts were recorded for this clone. The chain carries TRBV7-2 and TRBJ2-3; no clear D gene. Trimming took off 5 bases at V and 4 bases at J, with 13 bases between the two ends. CDR1 is SGHTA, CDR2 FQGNSA, per germline. This CDR3 has 14 amino acids. DNA of the CDR3: TGTGCCAGCAGCGGATCACAGTTCCCAGATACGCAGTATTTT. This sequence encodes CASSGSQFPDTQYF. Full variable domain (remainder filled in from reference TRBV7-2 and TRBJ2-3): GAGVSQSPSNKVTEKGKDVELRCDPISGHTALYWYRQSLGQGLEFLIYFQGNSAPDKSGLPSDRFSAERTGGSVSTLTIQRTQQEDSAVYLCASSGSQFPDTQYFGPGTRLTVL.

This rearrangement joins TRBV9 to TRBJ2-7; the D is unclear. Germline CDR1 and CDR2: SGDLS and YYNGEE. The CDR3 loop spans 13 amino acids. V lost 0 bases to trimming and J lost 7 bases, with 11 bases between them. The CDR3 DNA sequence: TGTGCCAGCAGCGTAGATCCCGAAGAGGAGCAGTACTTC. Amino acids: CASSVDPEEEQYF.

The gene calls are TRBV11-3 and TRBJ2-3; 10 positions match TRBD1. CDR3 size: 15 residues. The V gene end was trimmed by 1 base and the J gene end by 8 bases; junction bases not matched to a gene: 6. Germline lookup yields CDR1 SGHNT and CDR2 YENEEA. The CDR3 sequence is CASSLGGGQGSTQYF. As DNA, the CDR3 is TGTGCCAGCAGCTTAGGGGGGGGACAGGGGAGTACGCAGTATTTT.